This TCR beta chain was retrieved from a study of technical replicates of blood from a handful of donors. Here immunoSEQ multiplex PCR was the method, and the copy in TCRdb shows in-frame clones only, minus some. The table includes approximately 100,000 clones, 90% to 96% detected once. With 3 bases clipped from V and 1 base from J, the junction kept 3 bases outside the gene matches. The CDR3 length is 15 residues. Germline assignment: CDR1 MNHEY and CDR2 SMNVEV (reference sequence). The genes are TRBV27 and TRBJ1-1; 9 bases are a match to TRBD1. The sequence derives from a human donor in good health. The sample consisted of T cells isolated from PBMCs. The CDR3 coding sequence is TGTGCCAGCAGTTTTGGGGACAGGGCGAACACTGAAGCTTTCTTT. Protein sequence: CASSFGDRANTEAFF.